These 9 T cell receptor beta chains were all obtained from the same sample, sequenced in a study of blood T cells in healthy people across ages. For the second PCR, which ran for about 7 to 12 cycles, a sample-barcoded 5' primer and a J-beta primer mix were used. TCRdb processed the 5' RACE reads anew with MiXCR; each CDR3 protein has one entry. The top ten hold about a quarter of the sample, which has about 780,000 distinct CDR3 sequences, 62% seen once. Sequencing used blood. These receptors all come from a man aged 25-40 years in good health.

This chain connects TRBV6-5 to TRBJ2-1; D is uncertain. V was trimmed by 1 base and J by 7 bases, leaving 14 bases between them. The germline gives CDR1 MNHEY, CDR2 SVGAGI. This CDR3 spans 15 amino acids. The chain's CDR3 is CASSYFLSPTNEQFF. CDR3 in DNA: TGTGCCAGCAGTTACTTCCTCAGCCCCACTAATGAGCAGTTCTTC.

The chain uses TRBV24-1 and TRBJ1-5; D unclear. Looked up from germline, CDR1 is KGHDR and CDR2 is SFDVKD. Trimming took off 5 bases at V and 3 bases at J, with 7 bases between the two ends. This CDR3 region has 13 residues. CDR3 region: CATSGQHNQPQHF. CDR3 nucleotides: TGTGCCACCAGTGGCCAGCACAATCAGCCCCAGCATTTT.

The table lists this clonotype with a few counts. The chain links TRBV12-3 or TRBV12-4 to TRBJ1-5; no clear D gene. The CDR3 is 12 residues long. V shed 3 bases and J shed 3 bases, with 3 bases lying between them. The CDR3 is CASSLTNQPQHF. In nucleotides, the CDR3 is TGTGCCAGCAGTTTGACCAATCAGCCCCAGCATTTT.

The V call is TRBV20-1, the J call TRBJ1-2; TRBD1 matches at 7 bases. Trimming cost V 6 bases and J 8 bases; bases outside gene matches: 12. CDR3 length: 13 residues. CDR1 is DFQATT and CDR2 is SNEGSKA in the germline V gene (reference sequence). This CDR3 reads CSARTDRDWGYTF. CDR3 sequence (DNA): TGCAGTGCCCGCACAGACAGGGATTGGGGCTACACCTTC.

The V call is TRBV4-3, the J call TRBJ2-5, with 7 bases fitting TRBD2. The V gene's germline CDR1 is LGHNA and CDR2 YSLEER. The CDR3 runs to 17 residues. The V segment lost 3 bases and the J segment 6 bases; nucleotides outside the gene matches: 16. The DNA for the CDR3 is TGCGCCAGCAGCCAGGAGGTGAGCGGGGAGTTTAAGCAGACCCAGTACTTC. This translates into CASSQEVSGEFKQTQYF.

Remarks on this clonotype: One junction end disagrees with the germline gene, perhaps due to a read error. The chain couples TRBV12-3 or TRBV12-4 to TRBJ2-4, with D possibly being TRBD1 (6 bases). The better agreement between TRBJ2-7 and the DNA end casts doubt on the J call. This CDR3 has 13 amino acids. The CDR3 sequence: CTSSWTVVYEQYF. The CDR3 nucleotides read TGTACCAGCAGTTGGACAGTCGTGTACGAGCAGTACTTC.

This sequence joins TRBV7-2 and TRBJ2-7; 10 nucleotides align to TRBD2. CDR3 length: 13 amino acids. The J segment lost 4 bases and the V segment lost 3 bases, leaving 0 bases of the junction unmatched. CDR1 and CDR2 from the germline V gene are SGHTA and FQGNSA. The CDR3 sequence: CASSFSGRYEQYF. CDR3 nucleotides: TGTGCCAGCAGCTTTAGCGGGAGGTACGAGCAGTACTTC.

This clonotype has only a few counts. This chain links TRBV4-3 with TRBJ1-1, with 10 bases lining up with TRBD1. The CDR3 runs to 15 residues. In germline, CDR1 is LGHNA, CDR2 YSLEER. V lost 4 bases and J lost 6; bases outside the gene matches: 8. CDR3 residues: CASSLTRGQGSEAFF. DNA for the CDR3: TGCGCCAGCAGCCTTACTAGGGGACAGGGGTCTGAAGCTTTCTTT.

This clonotype occurred a few times. This sequence joins TRBV7-3 and TRBJ2-7, with 8 nucleotides matching TRBD1. Germline V gives CDR1 SGHTA, CDR2 FQGTGA. This CDR3 has 13 residues. Germline trimming cut 4 bases from V and 6 bases from J; bases unmatched to any gene: 5. CDR3: CASSSGQGSEQYF. CDR3 in DNA: TGTGCCAGCAGCTCCGGACAGGGATCCGAGCAGTACTTC.